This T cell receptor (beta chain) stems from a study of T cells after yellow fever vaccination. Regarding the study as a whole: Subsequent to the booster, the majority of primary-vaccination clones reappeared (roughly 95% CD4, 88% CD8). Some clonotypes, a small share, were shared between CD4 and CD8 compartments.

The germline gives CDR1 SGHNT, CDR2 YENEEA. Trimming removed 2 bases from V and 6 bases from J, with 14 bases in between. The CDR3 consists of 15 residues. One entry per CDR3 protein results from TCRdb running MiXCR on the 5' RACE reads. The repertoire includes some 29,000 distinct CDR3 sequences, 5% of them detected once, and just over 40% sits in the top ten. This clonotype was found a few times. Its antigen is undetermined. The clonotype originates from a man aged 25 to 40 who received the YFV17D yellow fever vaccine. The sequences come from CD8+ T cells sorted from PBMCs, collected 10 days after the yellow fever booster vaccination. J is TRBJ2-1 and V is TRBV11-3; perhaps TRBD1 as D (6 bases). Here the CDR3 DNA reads TGTGCCAGCAGCTTACGAGGGATGGGGGCCAATGAGCAGTTCTTC. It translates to CASSLRGMGANEQFF.